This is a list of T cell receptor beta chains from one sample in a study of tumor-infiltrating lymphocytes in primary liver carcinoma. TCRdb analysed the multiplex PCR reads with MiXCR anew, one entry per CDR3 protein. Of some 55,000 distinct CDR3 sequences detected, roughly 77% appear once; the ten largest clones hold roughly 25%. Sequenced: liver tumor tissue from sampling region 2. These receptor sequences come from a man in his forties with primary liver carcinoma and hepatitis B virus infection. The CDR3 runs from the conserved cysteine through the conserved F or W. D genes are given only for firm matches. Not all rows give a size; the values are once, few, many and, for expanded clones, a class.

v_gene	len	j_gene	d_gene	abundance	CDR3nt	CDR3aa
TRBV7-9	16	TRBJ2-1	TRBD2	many	TGTGCCAGCAGACCCTCTAGCGGGCCCGCCTACAATGAGCAGTTCTTC	CASRPSSGPAYNEQFF
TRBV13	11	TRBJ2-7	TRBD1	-	TGTGCCAGTAGCCTCGGACAGGATAGTTACTTT	CASSLGQDSYF
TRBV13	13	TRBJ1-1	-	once	TGTGCCAGCAGCTTAGCGCAGAACACTGAAACTTTCTTT	CASSLAQNTETFF
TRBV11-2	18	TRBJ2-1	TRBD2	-	TGTGCCAGCAGCTTACGATTGGGACTAGCGGGAGGGCCCTATGAGCAGTTCTTC	CASSLRLGLAGGPYEQFF
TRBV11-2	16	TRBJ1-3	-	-	TGTGCCAGCAGTTTAGATGTAGAGTACTCTGGAAACACCATATATTTT	CASSLDVEYSGNTIYF
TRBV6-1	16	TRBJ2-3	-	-	TGTGCCTGCAGTCAATTAGCGAGTTTAACCACAGATACGCAATATTTT	CACSQLASLTTDTQYF
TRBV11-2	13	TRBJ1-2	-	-	TGTGCTAGCAGCTTAGAGGGGAACTATGGCTTCACATTC	CASSLEGNYGFTF
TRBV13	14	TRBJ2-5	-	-	TGTGCCAGCAGCCTAGAGGCACGAGAAGAGACCCAGTACTTC	CASSLEAREETQYF
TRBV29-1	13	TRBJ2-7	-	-	TGCAGCGTTGAATTAACAGAATCCTACGATCAGTGCTTC	CSVELTESYDQCF
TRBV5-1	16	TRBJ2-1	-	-	TGCGCCAGCAGCCTGGGGGAGACTAGTGGGACGAATGAGCAGTTCTTC	CASSLGETSGTNEQFF
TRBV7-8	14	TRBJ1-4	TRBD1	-	TGTGCCAGTAGCCAGGGGGGGACTAATGAAAGACTGTTTTTT	CASSQGGTNERLFF
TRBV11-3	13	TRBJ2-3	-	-	TGTGCCGGTAGCTGGGGTGAGGGAGATACGCAGTATTTT	CAGSWGEGDTQYF
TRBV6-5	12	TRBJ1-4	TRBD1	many	TGTGCCACCCGACAGGGAGATGAAAAACTGTTTTTT	CATRQGDEKLFF
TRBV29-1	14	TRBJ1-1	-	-	TGCAGCGCCCGGAAGCTGACCCGGGAGAGTGAAGCTTTCTTT	CSARKLTRESEAFF
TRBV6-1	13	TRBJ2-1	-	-	TGTGCCAGCAGTGGACACGGTCGCAATGAGCAGTTCTTC	CASSGHGRNEQFF
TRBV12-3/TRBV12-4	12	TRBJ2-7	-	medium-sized	TGTGCCAGCAGTCTAGGGGAATACGAGCAGTACTTC	CASSLGEYEQYF
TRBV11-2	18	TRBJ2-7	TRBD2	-	TGTGCCAGCAGCTTATCCGGTGGACTAGCGGGAGGGGGGTGCGAGCAGCACTTC	CASSLSGGLAGGGCEQHF
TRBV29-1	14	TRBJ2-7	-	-	TGCAGCATTGGGTCGGCAGGTGGCGCGTACGAGCAGTACTTC	CSIGSAGGAYEQYF
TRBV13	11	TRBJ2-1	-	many	TGTGCCAGCAGCTTAACCGGTGAGCAGTTCTTC	CASSLTGEQFF
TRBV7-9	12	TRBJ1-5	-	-	TGTGCCAGCAGTCCTAGCAATCAGTCCCAGCATTTT	CASSPSNQSQHF
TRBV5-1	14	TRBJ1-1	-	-	TGCGCTAGCACCTTGGAGGGAAGCTCGACTGAAGTTTTCTTT	CASTLEGSSTEVFF